This entry concerns a single TCR beta chain. Its antigen remains unknown. These data belong to a study of CD8+ T cells in alopecia areata. Germline V gene data show CDR1 as MNHEY and CDR2 as SMNVEV (reference sequence). The CDR3 length is 13 residues. V lost 5 bases to trimming and J lost 5 bases, with 12 bases between them. Described treatment: oral pan-JAK inhibitor, 5-10 mg twice daily. Peripheral blood samples and lesional scalp punch biopsies were obtained from alopecia areata patients. Whole-study results and caveats: Normal scalp showed lower clonality than lesional scalp, especially alopecia totalis/universalis. The study found tofacitinib significantly decreased scalp clonality and expanded CD8+ clones among the top 100. For baseline CD8+ expansion, any link to response stays uncertain with one nonresponder.

Following extraction, RNA underwent reverse transcription to cDNA, which served as the sequencing template. Some clones are missing from TCRdb's copy, which holds only in-frame ones; the method was immunoSEQ multiplex PCR. Of 110,000 or so clones listed, about three fifths are singletons. The sequence came from a human donor with alopecia areata. The chain joins TRBV27 to TRBJ1-2; D gene ambiguous. The specimen comprised CD8+ T cells sorted from blood, sampled at week 4, from a patient treated with tofacitinib. Written as DNA, the CDR3 is TGTGCCAGCAGTCCCTTTGGCGGGTATGGCTACACCTTC. Residues: CASSPFGGYGYTF.